A single sample is the source of the 10 T cell receptor beta chains below, sequenced in a study of cytomegalovirus exposure and HLA in healthy donors. The PCR was carried out with 60 Vbeta primers and 13 Jbeta primers. The assay was immunoSEQ multiplex PCR, and TCRdb's table has in-frame clones only and misses some. This sample carries about 160,000 clones, around four fifths of them seen once, and the ten largest clones take roughly 1.2%. Material for sequencing was PBMCs. The receptor set was obtained from a woman aged 50 to 65 in good health and CMV-seronegative.

The chain couples TRBV9 to TRBJ2-5; a possible D gene is TRBD2 (6 bases). Germline V CDR1 and CDR2: SGDLS, YYNGEE. The CDR3 is made up of 16 amino acids. V lost 1 base and J lost 5, with 18 bases in between. The CDR3 nucleotides read TGTGCCAGCAGCGTATCTGGATCGCCAAGCGGGGAGACCCAGTACTTC. This translates into CASSVSGSPSGETQYF.

This clone was seen once. This sequence joins TRBV27 and TRBJ1-2; 8 bases map to TRBD1. Germline trimming cut 0 bases from V and 5 bases from J; bases unmatched to any gene: 8. Germline CDR1 reads MNHEY; CDR2 reads SMNVEV (reference sequence). The CDR3 has 16 residues. This CDR3 is CASSLSPGGARYGYTF. Written as DNA, the CDR3 is TGTGCCAGCAGTTTATCGCCAGGGGGCGCCAGGTATGGCTACACCTTC.

This clone has a single count. The chain is built from TRBV28 and TRBJ2-3, with 8 positions matching TRBD1. After removal of 7 bases from V and 6 bases from J, the junction contained 9 bases not matched to a gene. Germline CDR1 is MDHEN and CDR2 is SYDVKM. The CDR3 extends over 14 amino acids. Written as DNA, the CDR3 is TGTGCCAGCACCCCCGGGACAGGATGGGATACGCAGTATTTT. This translates into CASTPGTGWDTQYF.

The chain carries TRBV19 and TRBJ2-5; the match to TRBD2 covers 7 bases. The germline V gene has CDR1 LNHDA and CDR2 SQIVND (reference sequence). With 5 bases clipped from V and 11 bases from J, the junction kept 8 bases outside the gene matches. The CDR3 has 12 amino acids. This chain's CDR3 is CASSESGELQYF. DNA for the CDR3: TGTGCCAGTAGTGAGAGCGGGGAACTACAGTACTTC.

The J gene is TRBJ2-3, the V gene TRBV19; 7 nucleotides agree with TRBD2. Germline lookup yields CDR1 LNHDA and CDR2 SQIVND (reference sequence). After removal of 5 bases from V and 0 bases from J, the junction contained 8 bases not matched to a gene. The CDR3 has 16 amino acids. DNA for the CDR3: TGTGCCAGTAGTTCCAGTAGCGGGTTTAGCACAGATACGCAGTATTTT. Its protein product is CASSSSSGFSTDTQYF.

CDR3 protein: CASSQGAEYEQYF. The CDR3 nucleotides are TGTGCCAGCAGTCAGGGGGCCGAATACGAGCAGTACTTC. The chain recombines TRBV2 with TRBJ2-7; 8 nucleotides line up with TRBD1. Germline trimming cut 5 bases from V and 4 bases from J; bases unmatched to any gene: 4. Germline V lookup: CDR1 SNHLY, CDR2 FYNNEI. The CDR3 is 13 residues long.

The V and J genes are TRBV7-2 and TRBJ1-5; D unresolved. Looked up from germline, CDR1 is SGHTA and CDR2 is FQGNSA. This CDR3 is 16 amino acids long. V lost 5 bases, J lost 3 bases, and 17 bases lay in between. CDR3 sequence reads: CASSPNGGGVNQPQHF. The CDR3 coding sequence is TGTGCCAGCAGCCCCAATGGTGGCGGGGTCAATCAGCCCCAGCATTTT. The full variable domain, its missing parts supplied by reference TRBV7-2 and TRBJ1-5, is GAGVSQSPSNKVTEKGKDVELRCDPISGHTALYWYRQSLGQGLEFLIYFQGNSAPDKSGLPSDRFSAERTGGSVSTLTIQRTQQEDSAVYLCASSPNGGGVNQPQHFGDGTRLSIL.

Only a few counts were recorded for this clone. The rearrangement joins TRBV27 to TRBJ2-7; D perhaps matches TRBD1 (5 bases). Germline CDR1 is MNHEY and CDR2 is SMNVEV (reference sequence). V lost 1 base to trimming and J lost 5 bases, with 9 bases between them. This CDR3 has 13 amino acids. The DNA for the CDR3 is TGTGCCAGCAGTTTATTATCAGGGCACGAGCAGTACTTC. It encodes CASSLLSGHEQYF.

The chain links TRBV6-5 to TRBJ2-3; 8 nucleotides line up with TRBD2. Germline loops: CDR1 MNHEY, CDR2 SVGAGI. The CDR3 extends over 13 amino acids. J gave up 11 bases and V 0 bases, and 4 bases lay outside the gene matches. The CDR3, as DNA: TGTGCCAGCAGTTACTCCCGCGGGGGGATGCAGTATTTT. It specifies CASSYSRGGMQYF.

In its sample, this clone was seen a few times. The chain carries TRBV29-1 and TRBJ1-2; a weak D match, TRBD1 (5 bases). Trimming took 6 bases from V and 2 from J, leaving 25 bases between them. CDR1 is SQVTM, CDR2 ANQGSEA, per germline. This CDR3 comprises 17 residues. This CDR3 is CSVPPGRGSSQNYGYTF. CDR3 nucleotides: TGCAGCGTCCCCCCGGGTAGGGGTTCGAGTCAGAACTATGGCTACACCTTC.